The source of this TCR beta chain is a study of cytotoxic CD8 clonotypes in ibrutinib-treated CLL. As for the study in general: Collecting the response samples happened after a median 12 months of treatment, with a range of 6 to 36. Study-level findings and limits: Sampling time points were not equivalent between sustained-remission and progressing patients. Baseline clonality exceeded age-matched healthy donors and tracked circulating CD8+ T-cell counts.

Here immunoSEQ multiplex PCR was the method, and the copy in TCRdb shows in-frame clones only, minus some. The sample has around 250,000 clones; 60% to 75% are singletons. Germline CDR1 reads SGHRS; CDR2 reads YFSETQ. V shed 3 bases and J 7 bases; nucleotides not matched to a gene: 4. The CDR3 totals 15 residues. In regard to this clone: Its matching antigen is unknown.

This receptor was obtained from a human donor with chronic lymphocytic leukemia. V gene TRBV5-1 combines with J gene TRBJ2-2, with 12 bases matching TRBD2. The source was PBMCs, collected after 24 months of ibrutinib treatment. CDR3 residues: CASSSLTSGSGELFF. CDR3 sequence (DNA): TGCGCCAGCAGCTCTTTGACTAGCGGGAGCGGGGAGCTGTTTTTT.